This record covers a single T cell receptor beta chain. No antigen is known for it. Base qualities are not provided; no much larger clone lies one nucleotide away. This record comes from a study of beta chain features in type 1 diabetes (dated by TCRdb to 2017 to 2018). With regard to the full study: Patients and healthy donors did not differ in mean age, gender distribution, total cell number or subset yield. A total of 100 million to 110 million sorted cells were examined across all samples, and a strong correlation was observed between cell number per subset and RNA yield. The study compared TCRB repertoires of sorted circulating CD4+ T cell subsets between recently diagnosed type 1 diabetes patients and matched healthy donors. Whereas all 28 donors provided naive and central memory subsets, regulatory and stem cell-like memory subsets were isolated from just 8 patients and roughly 8 healthy donors.

V loses 4 bases, J loses 1 base, and the germline ends lie 11 bases apart. Measured from the cysteine to the phenylalanine, the CDR3 is 15 residues long. Only CDR3 DNA is held: 45 bases, read in frame from base 1. For CDR1 and CDR2, the germline V gene lists SNHLY and FYNNEI. The entire amount of isolated RNA was reverse transcribed using the High Capacity cDNA Reverse Transcription Kit, so the sequenced TCRB transcripts were expressed ones. Deep immunoSEQ sequencing was applied to naive, central memory and regulatory T cell samples, giving an average of about 3.57 million total reads per sample. Sorted cells were lysed in RLT buffer, and RNA was extracted using DNase-treated RNeasy Micro or Mini kits according to cell number. Each cell subset was processed on its own to prevent cross-contamination, while patient and healthy donor samples were processed together. Using the immunoSEQ multiplex PCR, TCRB sequences were amplified from cDNA into 87-bp fragments spanning the CDR3 region. Sequencing of the amplicons was done on the Illumina HiSeq platform. In the authors' own workflow: Synthetic template baselines were used to correct PCR bias computationally, reads within Hamming distance 2 were collapsed, and singletons that could not be merged were discarded. By aligning reads against IMGT, V, D and J genes, CDR3 length, and insertions or deletions at six rearrangement sites were assigned. Within each subset, clonotype counts were normalized to the number of sorted cells before true diversity and Gini coefficients were calculated with the tcR R package. The overlap coefficient, calculated on TCRB nucleotide sequences, was used to measure repertoire sharing. Out-of-frame TCRB sequences from naive cells were analyzed to stand in for the pre-selection repertoire. Held by TCRdb, this immuneACCESS table contains in-frame sequences only and omits some clones. Under half of the omission traces to an unresolved V gene where checked; the cause of the rest is unknown. The V and J calls and the clone size are those of that table, but D and trimming were determined from the DNA. This sample comprises about 650,000 clones, 12% of them detected only once. The ten largest account for around 0.12% of the sample.

From each donor, a single peripheral blood sample of about 100 mL on average was drawn into heparinised tubes. Using a panel that included CD45RO, CCR7, CD25, CD127, CD95 and CD27, naive, central memory, regulatory and stem cell-like memory CD4+ T cells were sorted on a BD FACSAria II. All sorted populations exceeded 95% purity. Right away, PBMCs were isolated by Lymphoprep density gradient centrifugation and were stained directly, with no culture step. To minimize batch effects, samples were stained and sorted in pairs, one healthy donor with one patient per experiment. Study-wide findings and limitations: Because cDNA was sequenced instead of genomic DNA, highly expressing activated cells could be over-represented, though the groups showed no difference in activation or CD3 levels. Because the HLA sub-analyses included only small numbers of individuals, any influence of HLA type on TCRB rearrangement was left unresolved. In all four CD4+ subsets, TCRB CDR3 length was moderately but significantly shorter in type 1 diabetes patients. PCR may preferentially amplify shorter templates, but because patient and control samples were amplified and corrected together, any resulting skew would affect both groups equally. Naive, central memory and regulatory TCRB repertoires appeared to be more alike among patients than among healthy donors. Patients with type 1 diabetes made fewer insertions and deleted more nucleotides at VDJ recombination sites, implying thymic rearrangement abnormalities.

The rearrangement combines TRBV2 with TRBJ1-5, with no confidently assigned D gene. This receptor was taken from a man aged 25-40 years with type 1 diabetes. The material sequenced was naive CD4+ T cells from blood. The cell subset or site label, as the study defines it: true naive CD4+ T cells. DNA sequence: TGTGCCAGCAGTGTATTAGTCGGGAGCAATCAGCCCCAGCATTTT. Translated, this is CASSVLVGSNQPQHF.